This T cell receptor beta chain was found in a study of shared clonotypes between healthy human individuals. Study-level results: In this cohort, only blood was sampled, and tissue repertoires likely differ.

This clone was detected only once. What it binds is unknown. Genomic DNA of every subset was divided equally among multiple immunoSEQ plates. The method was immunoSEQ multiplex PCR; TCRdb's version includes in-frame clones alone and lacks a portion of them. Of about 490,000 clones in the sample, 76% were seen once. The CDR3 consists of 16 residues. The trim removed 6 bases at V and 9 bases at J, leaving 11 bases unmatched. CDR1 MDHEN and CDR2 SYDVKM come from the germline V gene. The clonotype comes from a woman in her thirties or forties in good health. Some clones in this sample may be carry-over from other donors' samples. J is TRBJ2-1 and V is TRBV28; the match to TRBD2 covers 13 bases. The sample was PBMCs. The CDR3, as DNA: TGTGCCAGCAGCACCCAGGGACTAGCGGGGTTAGGTGAGCAGTTCTTC. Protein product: CASSTQGLAGLGEQFF.